The T cell receptor (beta chain) under discussion was sequenced for a study of PD-1 blockade in classical Hodgkin lymphoma. Study outcomes and limitations: Baseline diversity was lower in partial responders and progressors than complete responders. Unlike CD8+ TCR diversity, which did not rise significantly by C4D1, CD4+ TCR diversity did. At baseline, newly diagnosed patients reportedly showed less TCR diversity than healthy donors.

In every patient, relapse followed autologous stem cell transplantation, while exposure to brentuximab vedotin differed. The CDR3 runs to 13 residues. Germline loops: CDR1 SGHAT, CDR2 FQNNGV. V was pared by 3 bases and J by 6 bases, with 12 bases between. Sequencing was performed with immunoSEQ multiplex PCR; in TCRdb, only in-frame clones are kept and a portion is missing. Here the sample spans about 15,000 clones, approximately 80% being singletons. Notes on this clone: Its antigen is undetermined.

The clonotype originates from a human donor with classical Hodgkin lymphoma. The chain employs TRBV11-2 and TRBJ2-7; no clear D. Material: peripheral blood mononuclear cells (PBMCs), obtained before the second cycle of nivolumab. The CDR3: CASSLANGPEQYF. CDR3 sequence (DNA): TGTGCCAGCAGCTTGGCCAATGGACCCGAGCAGTACTTC. The complete variable domain, with remaining parts taken from reference TRBV11-2 and TRBJ2-7, reads EAGVAQSPRYKIIEKRQSVAFWCNPISGHATLYWYQQILGQGPKLLIQFQNNGVVDDSQLPKDRFSAERLKGVDSTLKIQPAKLEDSAVYLCASSLANGPEQYFGPGTRLTVT.